This T cell receptor (beta chain) was profiled in a study of human T cells and chemical hapten exposure. Study overall: Patients, largely female, had alopecia areata, totalis or universalis. Study observations and caveats: Once DPC sensitization occurred, TCRs above 1 in 1000 frequency showed no change.

This clonotype was found many times. Its antigen remains unknown. TCRdb called the RACE reads again in MiXCR, with one record for every CDR3 protein. The sample consists of under 150,000 distinct CDR3 sequences, about an eighth of them appearing once. Time point meaning: patch test 1, 2 weeks after DPC sensitization. Treatment in this sample: therapeutic diphenylcyclopropenone sensitization with weekly scalp DPC. V gave up 2 bases and J gave up 7 bases; unmatched junction bases: 9. CDR3 length: 16 residues. Germline V CDR1 and CDR2: SGHTA, FQGNSA. The sequence came from a woman aged 45 to 65 with alopecia areata. Some clones in this sample may be carry-over from other donors' samples. This rearrangement joins TRBV7-2 to TRBJ2-1; 9 positions agree with TRBD2. The starting material was whole blood, obtained in connection with sensitization to the hapten diphenylcyclopropenone (DPC). CDR3 residues: CASSLNPLAGTNEQFF. CDR3 coding DNA: TGTGCCAGCAGCTTAAATCCGCTAGCGGGGACGAATGAGCAGTTCTTC.